Listed here is a single T cell receptor beta chain. Germline V gene data show CDR1 as SGHNT and CDR2 as YYREEE (reference sequence). Trimming pared 4 bases from V and 0 bases from J, leaving 17 bases between. The CDR3 is 17 amino acids. Per the original data handling: After removing out-of-frame reads, approximately 2.2 million distinct TCRbeta sequences remained. Profiled with immunoSEQ multiplex PCR; TCRdb holds only in-frame clones, not every one. V and J calls and clone size are copied from that table; D and trimming were computed from the DNA. Among over 75,000 clones listed, roughly 80% were seen once. This sample was included in a study of memory CD4+ T cells and cytomegalovirus serostatus. The sort gate was single viable CD3+CD4+CD8-CD45RO+ cells for memory CD4+ T cells.

The receptor was derived from an adult in good health and CMV-seropositive. The rearrangement links TRBV5-4 to TRBJ2-1; the D gene is possibly TRBD2 (6 bases). Material for sequencing was memory CD4+ T cells from blood. CDR3 in DNA: TGTGCCAGCAGCCGGCAGGGTGCGGGGAGCTCCTACAATGAGCAGTTCTTC. Translated, it gives CASSRQGAGSSYNEQFF. Together with reference TRBV5-4 and TRBJ2-1, the CDR3 gives the full variable domain: ETGVTQSPTHLIKTRGQQVTLRCSSQSGHNTVSWYQQALGQGPQFIFQYYREEENGRGNFPPRFSGLQFPNYSSELNVNALELDDSALYLCASSRQGAGSSYNEQFFGPGTRLTVL.